This TCR beta chain emerged from a study of blood T cell repertoires in COVID-19. Study-wide background: There were acute and convalescent COVID-19 samples, and they came from the United States, Italy and Spain. T cells, B-cell-depleted T cells, or PBMCs provided the cDNA or gDNA that served as material.

To note about this clone: Other DNA sequences of this sample code for an identical CDR3.

Study processing details: By means of reference gene primer amplification, nucleated cell counts were estimated. TCRdb's copy holds only in-frame clones and misses some; the assay was immunoSEQ multiplex PCR. Clone size and V and J calls were adopted from that table, with D and trimming inferred from the DNA. The data show under 130,000 clones, roughly 79% seen once. What was sequenced was peripheral blood. This receptor was obtained from a woman between 65 and 79 years old with acute or convalescent COVID-19.

The DNA of the CDR3 is TGTGCCAGCAGCCAGGGCAGGGGCACTGAAGCTTTCTTT. Translation gives CASSQGRGTEAFF. The chain combines TRBV3-1 (or the pseudogene TRBV3-2) with TRBJ1-1; D is perhaps TRBD1 (6 bases). CDR3 size: 13 residues. Germline loops: CDR1 LGHDT, CDR2 YNNKEL (reference sequence). Trimming pared 3 bases from V and 4 bases from J, leaving 9 bases between.